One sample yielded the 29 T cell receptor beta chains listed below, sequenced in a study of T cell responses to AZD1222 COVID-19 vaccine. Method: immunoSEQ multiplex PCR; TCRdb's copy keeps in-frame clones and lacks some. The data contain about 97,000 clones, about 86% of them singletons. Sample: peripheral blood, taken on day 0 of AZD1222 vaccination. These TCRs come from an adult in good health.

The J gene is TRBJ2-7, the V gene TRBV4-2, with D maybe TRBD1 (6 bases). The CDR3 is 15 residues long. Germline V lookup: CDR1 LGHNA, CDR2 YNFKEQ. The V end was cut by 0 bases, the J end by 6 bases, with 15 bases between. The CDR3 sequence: CASSQDWQGTCEQYF. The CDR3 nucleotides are TGTGCCAGCAGCCAAGATTGGCAGGGGACCTGCGAGCAGTACTTC.

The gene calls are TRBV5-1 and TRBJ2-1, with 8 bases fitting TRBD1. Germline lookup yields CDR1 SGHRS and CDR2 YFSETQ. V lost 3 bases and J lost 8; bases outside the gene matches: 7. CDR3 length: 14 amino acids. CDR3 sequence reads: CASSSGQADHEQFF. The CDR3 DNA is TGCGCCAGCAGCTCGGGACAGGCTGATCATGAGCAGTTCTTC.

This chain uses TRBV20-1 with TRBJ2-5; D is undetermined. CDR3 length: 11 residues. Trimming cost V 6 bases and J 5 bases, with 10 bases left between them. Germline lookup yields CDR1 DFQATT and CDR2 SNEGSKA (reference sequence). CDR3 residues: CSAVLMETQYF. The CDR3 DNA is TGCAGTGCCGTCCTCATGGAGACCCAGTACTTC.

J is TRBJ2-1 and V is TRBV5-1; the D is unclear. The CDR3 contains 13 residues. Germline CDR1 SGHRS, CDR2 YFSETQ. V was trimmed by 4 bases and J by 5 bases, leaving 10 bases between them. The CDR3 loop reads CASSQRDNNEQFF. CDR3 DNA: TGCGCCAGCAGCCAAAGGGATAACAATGAGCAGTTCTTC. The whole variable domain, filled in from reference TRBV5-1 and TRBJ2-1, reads KAGVTQTPRYLIKTRGQQVTLSCSPISGHRSVSWYQQTPGQGLQFLFEYFSETQRNKGNFPGRFSGRQFSNSRSEMNVSTLELGDSALYLCASSQRDNNEQFFGPGTRLTVL.

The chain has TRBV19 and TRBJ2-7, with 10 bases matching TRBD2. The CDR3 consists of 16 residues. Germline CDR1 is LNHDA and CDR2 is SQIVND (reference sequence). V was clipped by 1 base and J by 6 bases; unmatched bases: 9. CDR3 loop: CASSIGAGGPVREQYF. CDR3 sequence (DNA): TGTGCCAGTAGTATAGGAGCGGGAGGGCCGGTTCGCGAGCAGTACTTC. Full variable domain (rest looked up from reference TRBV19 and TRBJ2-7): DGGITQSPKYLFRKEGQNVTLSCEQNLNHDAMYWYRQDPGQGLRLIYYSQIVNDFQKGDIAEGYSVSREKKESFPLTVTSAQKNPTAFYLCASSIGAGGPVREQYFGPGTRLTVT.

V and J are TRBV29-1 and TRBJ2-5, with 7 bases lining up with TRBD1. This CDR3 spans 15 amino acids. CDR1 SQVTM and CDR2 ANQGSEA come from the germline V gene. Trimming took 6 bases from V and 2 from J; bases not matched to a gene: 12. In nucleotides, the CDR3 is TGCAGCGTCGTCTTGAACAGGGGAATACAAGAGACCCAGTACTTC. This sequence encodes CSVVLNRGIQETQYF.

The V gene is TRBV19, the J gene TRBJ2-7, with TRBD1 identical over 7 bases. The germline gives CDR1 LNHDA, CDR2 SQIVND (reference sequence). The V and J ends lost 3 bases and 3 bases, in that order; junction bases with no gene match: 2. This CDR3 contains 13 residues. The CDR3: CASSINRGYEQYF. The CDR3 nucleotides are TGTGCCAGTAGTATTAACAGGGGCTACGAGCAGTACTTC. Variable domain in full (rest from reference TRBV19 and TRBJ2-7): DGGITQSPKYLFRKEGQNVTLSCEQNLNHDAMYWYRQDPGQGLRLIYYSQIVNDFQKGDIAEGYSVSREKKESFPLTVTSAQKNPTAFYLCASSINRGYEQYFGPGTRLTVT.

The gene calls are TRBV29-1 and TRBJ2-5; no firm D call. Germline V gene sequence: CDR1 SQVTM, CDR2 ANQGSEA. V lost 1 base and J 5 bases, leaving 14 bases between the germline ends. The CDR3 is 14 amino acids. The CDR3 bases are TGCAGCGTTGAAGCGGCAGCCCCCGGGGAGACCCAGTACTTC. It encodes CSVEAAAPGETQYF.

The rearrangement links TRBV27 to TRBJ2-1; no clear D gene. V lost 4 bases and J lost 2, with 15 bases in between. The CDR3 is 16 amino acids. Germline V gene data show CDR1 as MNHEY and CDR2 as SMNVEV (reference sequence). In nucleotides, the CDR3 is TGTGCCAGCAGTTACAAGGGCGGACCTACCTACAATGAGCAGTTCTTC. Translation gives CASSYKGGPTYNEQFF.

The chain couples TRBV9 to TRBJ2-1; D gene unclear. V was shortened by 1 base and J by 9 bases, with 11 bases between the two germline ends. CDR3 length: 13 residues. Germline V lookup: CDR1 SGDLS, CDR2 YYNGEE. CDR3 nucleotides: TGTGCCAGCAGCGTATCTACCTGGGGTGAGCAGTTCTTC. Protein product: CASSVSTWGEQFF.

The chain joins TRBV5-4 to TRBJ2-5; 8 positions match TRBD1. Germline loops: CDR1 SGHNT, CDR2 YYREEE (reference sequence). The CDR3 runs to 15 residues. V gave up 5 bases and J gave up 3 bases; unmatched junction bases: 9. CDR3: CASRQDRAVEETQYF. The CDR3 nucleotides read TGTGCCAGCAGACAGGACAGGGCGGTTGAAGAGACCCAGTACTTC.

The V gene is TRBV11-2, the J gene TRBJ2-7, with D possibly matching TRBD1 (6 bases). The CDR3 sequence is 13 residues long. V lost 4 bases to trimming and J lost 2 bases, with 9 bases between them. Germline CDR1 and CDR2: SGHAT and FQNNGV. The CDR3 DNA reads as TGTGCCAGCAGCTCGGACAGACCCTACGAGCAGTACTTC. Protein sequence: CASSSDRPYEQYF. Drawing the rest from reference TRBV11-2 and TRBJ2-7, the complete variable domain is EAGVAQSPRYKIIEKRQSVAFWCNPISGHATLYWYQQILGQGPKLLIQFQNNGVVDDSQLPKDRFSAERLKGVDSTLKIQPAKLEDSAVYLCASSSDRPYEQYFGPGTRLTVT.

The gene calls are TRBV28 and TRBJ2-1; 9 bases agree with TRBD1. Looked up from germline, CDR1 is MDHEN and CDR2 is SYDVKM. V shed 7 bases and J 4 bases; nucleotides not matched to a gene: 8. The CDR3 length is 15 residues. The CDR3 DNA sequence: TGTGCCAGCACCGCGCCGGGACAGGGATACAATGAGCAGTTCTTC. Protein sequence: CASTAPGQGYNEQFF.

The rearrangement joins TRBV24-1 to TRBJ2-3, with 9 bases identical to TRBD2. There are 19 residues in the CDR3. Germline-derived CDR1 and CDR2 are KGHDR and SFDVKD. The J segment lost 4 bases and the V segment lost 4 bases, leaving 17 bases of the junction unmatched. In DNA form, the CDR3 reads TGTGCCACCAGTGACTCGAGGGAACGGCGGGAGGGCCGGGCAGATACGCAGTATTTT. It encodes CATSDSRERREGRADTQYF.

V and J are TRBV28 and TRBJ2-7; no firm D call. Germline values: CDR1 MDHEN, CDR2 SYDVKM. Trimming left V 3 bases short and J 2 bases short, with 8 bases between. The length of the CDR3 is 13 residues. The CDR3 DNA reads TGTGCCAGCAGTTTCCGGACCCCCTACGAGCAGTACTTC. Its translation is CASSFRTPYEQYF.

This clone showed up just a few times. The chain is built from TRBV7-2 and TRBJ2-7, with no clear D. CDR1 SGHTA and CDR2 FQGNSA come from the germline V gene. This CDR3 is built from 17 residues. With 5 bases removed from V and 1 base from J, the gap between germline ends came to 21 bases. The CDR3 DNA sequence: TGTGCCAGCAGCCCTCCTAGTTACTTCCTCAAGTCCTACGAGCAGTACTTC. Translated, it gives CASSPPSYFLKSYEQYF.

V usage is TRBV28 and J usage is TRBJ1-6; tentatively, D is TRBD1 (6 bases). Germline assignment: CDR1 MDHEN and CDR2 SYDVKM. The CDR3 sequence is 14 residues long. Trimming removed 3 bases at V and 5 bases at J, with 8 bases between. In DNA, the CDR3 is TGTGCCAGCAGTTTGACAGGAAATAATTCACCCCTCCACTTT. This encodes CASSLTGNNSPLHF.

The DNA for the CDR3 is TGTGCCAGCAGCTTAGACGGGGGGTTTGGAAACACCATATATTTT. It translates to CASSLDGGFGNTIYF. V and J are TRBV7-6 and TRBJ1-3, with D possibly matching TRBD1 (5 bases). V lost 1 base and J lost 3, with 10 bases in between. Germline CDR1 SGHVS, CDR2 FNYEAQ. This CDR3 region has 15 residues.

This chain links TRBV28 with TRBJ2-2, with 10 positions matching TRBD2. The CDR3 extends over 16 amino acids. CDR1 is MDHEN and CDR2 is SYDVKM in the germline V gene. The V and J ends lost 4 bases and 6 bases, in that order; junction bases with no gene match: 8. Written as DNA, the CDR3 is TGTGCCAGCAGTTGGGCTAGCGGGAGAGGCCCCGGGGAGCTGTTTTTT. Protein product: CASSWASGRGPGELFF.

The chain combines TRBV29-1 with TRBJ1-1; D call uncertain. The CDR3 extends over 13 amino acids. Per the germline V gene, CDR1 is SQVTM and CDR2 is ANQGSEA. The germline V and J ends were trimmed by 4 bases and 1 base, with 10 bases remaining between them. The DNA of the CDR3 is TGCAGCGTTGGGCCCACGGGGAACACTGAAGCTTTCTTT. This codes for CSVGPTGNTEAFF.

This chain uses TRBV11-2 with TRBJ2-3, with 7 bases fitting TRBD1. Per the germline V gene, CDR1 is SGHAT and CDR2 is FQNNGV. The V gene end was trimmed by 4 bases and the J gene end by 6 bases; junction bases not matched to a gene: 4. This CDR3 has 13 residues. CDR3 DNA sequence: TGTGCCAGCAGCTCGACAGGGTACGATACGCAGTATTTT. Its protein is CASSSTGYDTQYF. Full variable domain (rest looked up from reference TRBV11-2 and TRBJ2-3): EAGVAQSPRYKIIEKRQSVAFWCNPISGHATLYWYQQILGQGPKLLIQFQNNGVVDDSQLPKDRFSAERLKGVDSTLKIQPAKLEDSAVYLCASSSTGYDTQYFGPGTRLTVL.

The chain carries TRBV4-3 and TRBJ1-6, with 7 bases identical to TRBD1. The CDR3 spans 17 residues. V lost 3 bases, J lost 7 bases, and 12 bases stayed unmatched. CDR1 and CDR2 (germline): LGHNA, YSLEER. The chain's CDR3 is CASSHALTGTVNSPLHF. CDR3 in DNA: TGCGCCAGCAGCCACGCCCTAACCGGGACAGTAAATTCACCCCTCCACTTT.

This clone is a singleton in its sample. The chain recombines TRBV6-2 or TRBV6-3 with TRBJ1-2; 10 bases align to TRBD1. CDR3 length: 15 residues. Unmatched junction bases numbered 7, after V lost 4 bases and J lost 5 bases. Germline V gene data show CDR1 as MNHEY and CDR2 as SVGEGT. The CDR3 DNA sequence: TGTGCCAGCAGTTCTGGGACAGGGGCCCTATATGGCTACACCTTC. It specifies CASSSGTGALYGYTF.

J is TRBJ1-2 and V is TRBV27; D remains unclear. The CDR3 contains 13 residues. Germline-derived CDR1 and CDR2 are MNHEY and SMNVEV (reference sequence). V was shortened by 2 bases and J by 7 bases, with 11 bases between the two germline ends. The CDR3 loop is CASSLGGLAGYTF. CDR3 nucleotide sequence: TGTGCCAGCAGTTTAGGCGGACTGGCTGGCTACACCTTC.

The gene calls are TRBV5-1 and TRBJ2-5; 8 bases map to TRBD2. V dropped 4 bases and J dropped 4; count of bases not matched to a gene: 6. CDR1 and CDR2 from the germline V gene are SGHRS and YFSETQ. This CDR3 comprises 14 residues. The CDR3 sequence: CASSPVAGTETQYF. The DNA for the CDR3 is TGCGCCAGCAGCCCTGTAGCGGGGACAGAGACCCAGTACTTC.

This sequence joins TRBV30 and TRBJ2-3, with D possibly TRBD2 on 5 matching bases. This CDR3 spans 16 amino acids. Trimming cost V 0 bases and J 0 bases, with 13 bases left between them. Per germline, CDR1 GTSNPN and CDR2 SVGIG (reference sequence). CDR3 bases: TGTGCCTGGAGTGTACCGGGGAGCACTAGCACAGATACGCAGTATTTT. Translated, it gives CAWSVPGSTSTDTQYF. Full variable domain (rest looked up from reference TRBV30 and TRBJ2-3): SQTIHQWPATLVQPVGSPLSLECTVEGTSNPNLYWYRQAAGRGLQLLFYSVGIGQISSEVPQNLSASRPQDRQFILSSKKLLLSDSGFYLCAWSVPGSTSTDTQYFGPGTRLTVL.

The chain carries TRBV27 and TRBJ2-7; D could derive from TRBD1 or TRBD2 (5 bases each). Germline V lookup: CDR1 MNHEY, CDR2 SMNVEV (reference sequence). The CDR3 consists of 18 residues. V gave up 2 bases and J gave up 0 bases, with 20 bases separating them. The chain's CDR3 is CASSLVASGTQISYEQYF. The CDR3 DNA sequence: TGTGCCAGCAGTTTAGTGGCTTCCGGGACCCAGATCTCCTACGAGCAGTACTTC.

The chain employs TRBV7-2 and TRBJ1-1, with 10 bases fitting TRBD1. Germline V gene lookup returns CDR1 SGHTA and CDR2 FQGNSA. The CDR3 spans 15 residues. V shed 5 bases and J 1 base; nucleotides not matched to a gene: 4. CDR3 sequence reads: CASSKWTGGNTEAFF. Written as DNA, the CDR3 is TGTGCCAGCAGCAAATGGACAGGGGGGAACACTGAAGCTTTCTTT.

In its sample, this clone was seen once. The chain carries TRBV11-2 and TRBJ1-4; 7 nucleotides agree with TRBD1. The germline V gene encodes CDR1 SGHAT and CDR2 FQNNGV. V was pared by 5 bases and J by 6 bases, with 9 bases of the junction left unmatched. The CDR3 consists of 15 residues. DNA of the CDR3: TGTGCCAGCAGCATACGGACAGGCGGTGATGAAAAACTGTTTTTT. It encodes CASSIRTGGDEKLFF.